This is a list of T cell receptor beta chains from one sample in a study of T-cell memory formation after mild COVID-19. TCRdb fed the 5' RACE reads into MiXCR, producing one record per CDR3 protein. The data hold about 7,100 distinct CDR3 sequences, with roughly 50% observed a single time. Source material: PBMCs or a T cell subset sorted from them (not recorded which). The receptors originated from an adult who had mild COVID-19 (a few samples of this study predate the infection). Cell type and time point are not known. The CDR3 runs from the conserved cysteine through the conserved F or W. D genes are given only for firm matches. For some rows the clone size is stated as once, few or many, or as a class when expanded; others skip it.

CDR3nt: TGTGCCAGCAGTCCCGGGACAGGGGCATATACGCAGTATTTT; CDR3aa: CASSPGTGAYTQYF; abundance: NA; v_gene: TRBV28; j_gene: TRBJ2-3; d_gene: TRBD1
CDR3nt: TGTGCCAGCAGCTCGGACAGGGGCGGGTACAATGAGCAGTTCTTC; CDR3aa: CASSSDRGGYNEQFF; abundance: NA; v_gene: TRBV7-2; j_gene: TRBJ2-1; d_gene: TRBD1
CDR3nt: TGTGCCAGCAGTTCCGTACTAGACGTGGGTACAGATACGCAGTATTTT; CDR3aa: CASSSVLDVGTDTQYF; abundance: NA; v_gene: TRBV12-3/TRBV12-4; j_gene: TRBJ2-3; d_gene: NA
CDR3nt: TGTGCCAGCAGACCGGACAGGGGGCAGGCTGATACGCAGTATTTT; CDR3aa: CASRPDRGQADTQYF; abundance: once; v_gene: TRBV7-8; j_gene: TRBJ2-3; d_gene: TRBD1
CDR3nt: TGTGCCAGCAGGCCTGGACTAGAGGTCTACAATGAGCAGTTCTTC; CDR3aa: CASRPGLEVYNEQFF; abundance: few; v_gene: TRBV5-4; j_gene: TRBJ2-1; d_gene: TRBD2
CDR3nt: TGTGCCAGCAGCCAGGCTACGGCGGGAGACCAAGAGACCCAGTTCTTC; CDR3aa: CASSQATAGDQETQFF; abundance: NA; v_gene: TRBV3-1; j_gene: TRBJ2-1; d_gene: TRBD2
CDR3nt: TGTGCCAGCAGCTTAGGGCCTTTGGGGGAGACCCAGTACTTC; CDR3aa: CASSLGPLGETQYF; abundance: NA; v_gene: TRBV7-7; j_gene: TRBJ2-5; d_gene: NA
CDR3nt: TGTGCCAGCAGATCCCCGGGTAGCGGGGGCCCCACGGTCTTC; CDR3aa: CASRSPGSGGPTVF; abundance: NA; v_gene: TRBV11-2; j_gene: TRBJ2-1; d_gene: TRBD2
CDR3nt: TGTGCCAGTAGTTGGAGGGTGGCCGGGGAGCTGTTTTTT; CDR3aa: CASSWRVAGELFF; abundance: NA; v_gene: TRBV19; j_gene: TRBJ2-2; d_gene: NA
CDR3nt: TGCGCCAGCAGCTTCAGGGATGAGCAGTTCTTC; CDR3aa: CASSFRDEQFF; abundance: NA; v_gene: TRBV5-1; j_gene: TRBJ2-1; d_gene: NA
CDR3nt: TGTGCCAGCAGCCGGGGACTAGCGGGAGGACAAGATACGCAGTATTTT; CDR3aa: CASSRGLAGGQDTQYF; abundance: NA; v_gene: TRBV11-2; j_gene: TRBJ2-3; d_gene: TRBD2
CDR3nt: TGCGCCAGCAGCGGACAGGGAGCTGAAGCCTTCTTT; CDR3aa: CASSGQGAEAFF; abundance: NA; v_gene: TRBV5-1; j_gene: TRBJ1-1; d_gene: TRBD1
CDR3nt: TGTGCCAGCAGCCAAGGATTGGGCCTCTCCAATGAGCAGTTCTTC; CDR3aa: CASSQGLGLSNEQFF; abundance: medium-sized; v_gene: TRBV3-1; j_gene: TRBJ2-1; d_gene: NA
CDR3nt: TGCGCCAGCAGCCAAGAACGGGGAGAATATAGCAATCAGCCCCAGCATTTT; CDR3aa: CASSQERGEYSNQPQHF; abundance: medium-sized; v_gene: TRBV4-3; j_gene: TRBJ1-5; d_gene: NA
CDR3nt: TGTGCCAGCAGTAGGACGGACTGGGATGGGGAAGCTTTCTTT; CDR3aa: CASSRTDWDGEAFF; abundance: NA; v_gene: TRBV12-3/TRBV12-4; j_gene: TRBJ1-1; d_gene: NA
CDR3nt: TGTGCCAGCAGTTTATACAGCACGAACACCGGGGAGCTGTTTTTT; CDR3aa: CASSLYSTNTGELFF; abundance: NA; v_gene: TRBV28; j_gene: TRBJ2-2; d_gene: NA
CDR3nt: TGTGCCAGCGGGACGGGTCAAGAGACCCAGTACTTC; CDR3aa: CASGTGQETQYF; abundance: many; v_gene: TRBV6-5; j_gene: TRBJ2-5; d_gene: NA
CDR3nt: TGTGCCAGCAGCCAAGGGACAGGAGGCGAGCAGTACTTC; CDR3aa: CASSQGTGGEQYF; abundance: NA; v_gene: TRBV3-1; j_gene: TRBJ2-7; d_gene: TRBD1
CDR3nt: TGTGCCAGCAGCCTGACCGGGACAGGGAACGAGCAGTACTTC; CDR3aa: CASSLTGTGNEQYF; abundance: medium-sized; v_gene: TRBV7-9; j_gene: TRBJ2-7; d_gene: TRBD1
CDR3nt: TGCGCCAGCAGCTTGGACGGGAGGGCCTACAATGAGCAGTTCTTC; CDR3aa: CASSLDGRAYNEQFF; abundance: NA; v_gene: TRBV5-1; j_gene: TRBJ2-1; d_gene: TRBD2